This T cell receptor (beta chain) was recorded in a study of shared clonotypes between healthy human individuals. TCRdb keeps only in-frame clones here, not all; method: immunoSEQ multiplex PCR. Of 500,000 or so clones listed, about 96% were seen once; the top ten hold around 0.066%. Note on this clone: The same CDR3 arises from other DNA sequences in this sample as well.

The germline gives CDR1 MDHEN, CDR2 SYDVKM. This CDR3 comprises 11 residues. The V end lost 3 bases, the J end lost 4 bases, and 3 bases lay between the germline ends. The chain has TRBV28 and TRBJ1-1; no firm D call. The origin of this receptor is a woman aged 30 to 39 in good health. Sequencing was carried out using naive CD4+ T cells sorted from blood. Regarding subset: CD45RA+ positively selected. Written as DNA, the CDR3 is TGTGCCAGCAGTTTGGGCACTGAAGCTTTCTTT. Its protein product is CASSLGTEAFF.